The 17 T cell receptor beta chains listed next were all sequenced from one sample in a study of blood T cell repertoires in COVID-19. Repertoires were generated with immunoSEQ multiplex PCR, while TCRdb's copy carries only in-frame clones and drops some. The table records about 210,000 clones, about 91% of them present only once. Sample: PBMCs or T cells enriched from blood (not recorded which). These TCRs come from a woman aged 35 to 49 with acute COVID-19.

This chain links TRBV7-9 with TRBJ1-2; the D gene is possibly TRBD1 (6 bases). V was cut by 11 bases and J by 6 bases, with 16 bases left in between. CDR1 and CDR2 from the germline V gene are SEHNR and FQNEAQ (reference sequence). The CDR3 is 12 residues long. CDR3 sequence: CAGGGHRNGYTF. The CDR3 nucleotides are TGTGCCGGTGGGGGCCACCGGAATGGCTACACCTTC. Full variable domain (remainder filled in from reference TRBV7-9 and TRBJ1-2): DTGVSQNPRHKITKRGQNVTFRCDPISEHNRLYWYRQTLGQGPEFLTYFQNEAQLEKSRLLSDRFSAERPKGSFSTLEIQRTEQGDSAMYLCAGGGHRNGYTFGSGTRLTVV.

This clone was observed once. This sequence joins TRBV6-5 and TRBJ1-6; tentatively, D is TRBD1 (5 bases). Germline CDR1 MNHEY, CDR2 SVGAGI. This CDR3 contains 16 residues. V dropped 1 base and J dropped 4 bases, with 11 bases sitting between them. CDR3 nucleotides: TGTGCCAGCAGTTACTATGGGGGAGGTTATAATTCACCCCTCCACTTT. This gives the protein CASSYYGGGYNSPLHF.

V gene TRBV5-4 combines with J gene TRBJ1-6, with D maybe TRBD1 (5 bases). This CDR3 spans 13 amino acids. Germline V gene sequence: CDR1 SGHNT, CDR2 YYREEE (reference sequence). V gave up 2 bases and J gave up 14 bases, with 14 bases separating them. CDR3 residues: CASSFTGTDSLHF. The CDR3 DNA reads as TGTGCCAGCAGCTTCACAGGAACCGATTCCCTCCACTTT.

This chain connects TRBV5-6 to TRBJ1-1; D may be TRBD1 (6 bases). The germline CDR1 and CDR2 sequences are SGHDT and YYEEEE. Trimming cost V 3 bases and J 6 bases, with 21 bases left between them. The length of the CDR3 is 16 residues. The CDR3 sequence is CASSSWTVQRDAEAFF. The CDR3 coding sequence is TGTGCCAGCAGCTCGTGGACAGTTCAAAGGGACGCTGAAGCTTTCTTT.

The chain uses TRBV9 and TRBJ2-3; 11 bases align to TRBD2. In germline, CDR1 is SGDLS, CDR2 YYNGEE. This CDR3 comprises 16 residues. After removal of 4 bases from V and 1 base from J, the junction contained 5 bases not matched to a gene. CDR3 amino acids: CASSLTSGSRTDTQYF. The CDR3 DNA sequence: TGTGCCAGCAGCTTAACTAGCGGGAGCCGCACAGATACGCAGTATTTT.

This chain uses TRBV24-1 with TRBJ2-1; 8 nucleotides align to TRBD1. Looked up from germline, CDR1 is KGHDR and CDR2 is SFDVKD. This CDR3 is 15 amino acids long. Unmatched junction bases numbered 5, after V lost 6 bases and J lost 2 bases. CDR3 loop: CATSPGTGAYNEQFF. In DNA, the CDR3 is TGTGCCACCAGTCCCGGGACAGGTGCCTACAATGAGCAGTTCTTC.

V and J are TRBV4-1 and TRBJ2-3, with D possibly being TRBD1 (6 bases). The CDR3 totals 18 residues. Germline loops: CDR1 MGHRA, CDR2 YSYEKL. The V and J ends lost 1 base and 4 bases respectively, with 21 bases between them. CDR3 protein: CASSQALASLGAADTQYF. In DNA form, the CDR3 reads TGCGCCAGCAGCCAAGCCCTTGCTAGTTTGGGGGCCGCAGATACGCAGTATTTT.

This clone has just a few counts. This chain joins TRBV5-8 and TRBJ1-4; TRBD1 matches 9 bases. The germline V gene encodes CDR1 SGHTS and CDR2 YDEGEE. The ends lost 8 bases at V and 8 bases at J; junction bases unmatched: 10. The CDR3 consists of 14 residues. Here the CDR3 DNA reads TGTGCCAGGACCGATGTGGGACAGGGCGAAAAACTGTTTTTT. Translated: CARTDVGQGEKLFF.

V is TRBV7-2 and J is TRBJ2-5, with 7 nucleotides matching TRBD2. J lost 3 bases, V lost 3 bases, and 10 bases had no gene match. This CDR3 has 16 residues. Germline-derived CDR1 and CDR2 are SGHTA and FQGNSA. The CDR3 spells CASSFHDMGGKETQYF. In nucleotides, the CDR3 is TGTGCCAGCAGCTTCCATGACATGGGGGGGAAAGAGACCCAGTACTTC.

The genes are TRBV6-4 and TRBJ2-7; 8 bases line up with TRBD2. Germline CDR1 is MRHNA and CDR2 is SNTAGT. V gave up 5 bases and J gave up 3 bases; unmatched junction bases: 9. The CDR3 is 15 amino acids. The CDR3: CASSLEAGEGYEQYF. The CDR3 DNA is TGTGCCAGCAGTCTTGAAGCGGGGGAGGGCTACGAGCAGTACTTC.

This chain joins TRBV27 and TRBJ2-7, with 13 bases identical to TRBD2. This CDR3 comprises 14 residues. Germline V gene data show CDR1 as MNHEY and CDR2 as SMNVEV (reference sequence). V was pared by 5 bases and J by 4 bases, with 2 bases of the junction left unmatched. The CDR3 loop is CASSTSGGAYEQYF. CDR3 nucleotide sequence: TGTGCCAGCAGTACTAGCGGGGGGGCTTACGAGCAGTACTTC.

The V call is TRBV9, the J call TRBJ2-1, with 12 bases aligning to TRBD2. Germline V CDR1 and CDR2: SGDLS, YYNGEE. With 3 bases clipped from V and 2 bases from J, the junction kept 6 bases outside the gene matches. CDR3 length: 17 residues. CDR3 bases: TGTGCCAGCAGCGGATTTCTAGCGGGAGGGGCCTACAATGAGCAGTTCTTC. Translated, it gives CASSGFLAGGAYNEQFF.

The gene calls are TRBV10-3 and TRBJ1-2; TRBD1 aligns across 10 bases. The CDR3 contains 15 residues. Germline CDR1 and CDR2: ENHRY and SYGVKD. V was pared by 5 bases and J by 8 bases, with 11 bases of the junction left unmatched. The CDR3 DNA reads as TGTGCCATCAGTAACCCGGGACAGGGGATGGGAGGCTACACCTTC. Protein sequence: CAISNPGQGMGGYTF.

Written as DNA, the CDR3 is TGCGCCAGCAGCCAAGATGGGGGGTCCCCCGATACGCAGTATTTT. Translating gives CASSQDGGSPDTQYF. The chain combines TRBV4-3 with TRBJ2-3; D may be TRBD2 (6 bases). CDR1 LGHNA and CDR2 YSLEER come from the germline V gene. V shed 0 bases and J shed 6 bases, with 13 bases lying between them. The CDR3 length is 15 residues.

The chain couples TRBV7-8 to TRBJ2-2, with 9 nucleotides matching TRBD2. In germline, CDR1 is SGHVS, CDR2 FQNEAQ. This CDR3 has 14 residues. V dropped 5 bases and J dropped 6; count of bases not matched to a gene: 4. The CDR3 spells CASSPAGGPGELFF. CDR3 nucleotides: TGTGCCAGCAGCCCAGCGGGGGGTCCCGGGGAGCTGTTTTTT. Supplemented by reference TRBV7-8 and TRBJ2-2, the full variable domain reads GAGVSQSPRYKVAKRGQDVALRCDPISGHVSLFWYQQALGQGPEFLTYFQNEAQLDKSGLPSDRFFAERPEGSVSTLKIQRTQQEDSAVYLCASSPAGGPGELFFGEGSRLTVL.

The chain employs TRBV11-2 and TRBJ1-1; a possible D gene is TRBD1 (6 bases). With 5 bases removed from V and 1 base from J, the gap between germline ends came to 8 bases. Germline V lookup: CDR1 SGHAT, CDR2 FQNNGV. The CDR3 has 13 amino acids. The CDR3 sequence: CASSRDTNTEAFF. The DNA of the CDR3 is TGTGCCAGCAGCAGGGACACGAACACTGAAGCTTTCTTT.

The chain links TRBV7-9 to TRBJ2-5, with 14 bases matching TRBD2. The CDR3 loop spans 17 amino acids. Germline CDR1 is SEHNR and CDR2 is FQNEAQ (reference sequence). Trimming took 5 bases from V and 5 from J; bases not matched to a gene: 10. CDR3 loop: CASSPPGLAGGGETQYF. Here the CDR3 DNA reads TGTGCCAGCAGCCCACCCGGACTAGCGGGAGGAGGGGAGACCCAGTACTTC.